This TCR beta chain stems from a study of graft-versus-host responses after intestinal transplantation. Background on the study: Transplant types were multivisceral, liver-intestinal, or isolated intestinal. Recipients were all induced with anti-thymocyte globulin, then given tacrolimus and steroids for around three years.

Findings of the study overall: Early post-transplant HvG declines tracked with peak circulating GvH clone levels. Recipient marrow harbored GvH clones, some of which surfaced first in ileum or blood.

V shed 0 bases and J shed 6 bases, with 27 bases lying between them. This CDR3 has 20 residues. Germline V gene data show CDR1 as MGHRA and CDR2 as YSYEKL. The repertoire was sequenced with immunoSEQ multiplex PCR; TCRdb's copy has only in-frame clones and lacks some. The sample yields around 110,000 clones, approximately 92% seen once. This clone is a singleton in its sample. Its antigen is still unknown. The gene calls are TRBV4-1 and TRBJ2-1; D might be TRBD2 (6 bases). The sequenced sample was unstimulated CD4+ T cells sorted from spleen or lymph node cells, obtained before transplant. The receptor comes from a human donor who was the organ donor for an intestinal transplant. Written as DNA, the CDR3 is TGCGCCAGCAGCCAAGAGGGCGACGCCTTCTCTAGCGTTCGGGGCAATGAGCAGTTCTTC. This sequence encodes CASSQEGDAFSSVRGNEQFF.